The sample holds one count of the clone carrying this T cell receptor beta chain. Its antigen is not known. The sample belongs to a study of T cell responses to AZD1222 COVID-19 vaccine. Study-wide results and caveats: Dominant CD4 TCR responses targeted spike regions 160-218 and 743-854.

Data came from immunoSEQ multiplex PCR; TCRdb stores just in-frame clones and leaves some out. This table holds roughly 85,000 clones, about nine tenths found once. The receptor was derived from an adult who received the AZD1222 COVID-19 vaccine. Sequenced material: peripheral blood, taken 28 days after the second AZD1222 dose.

CDR3 sequence reads: CASSFGLLAGGYNEQFF. The CDR3 DNA follows: TGTGCCAGCAGCTTCGGCTTGCTAGCGGGGGGTTACAATGAGCAGTTCTTC. The J gene is TRBJ2-1, the V gene TRBV11-2; 11 bases fit TRBD2. Germline trimming cut 3 bases from V and 4 bases from J; bases unmatched to any gene: 8. The CDR3 contains 17 residues. Germline CDR1 is SGHAT and CDR2 is FQNNGV.